The 12 T cell receptor beta chains below were found in one sample sequenced in a study of cytomegalovirus exposure and HLA in healthy donors. The PCR had 60 Vbeta and 13 Jbeta primers. Sequencing was performed with immunoSEQ multiplex PCR; in TCRdb, only in-frame clones are kept and a portion is missing. The profile shows around 150,000 clones, 60% to 80% of them singletons. What was sequenced was PBMCs. The receptor source for this set is a man in his thirties or forties in good health and CMV-seronegative.

The sample holds one count of this clone. The chain is built from TRBV7-8 and TRBJ1-2; 8 bases map to TRBD1. The CDR3 extends over 16 amino acids. V shed 1 base and J 6 bases; nucleotides not matched to a gene: 10. Germline loops: CDR1 SGHVS, CDR2 FQNEAQ. Here the CDR3 reads CASSLETGDPAHGYTF. The CDR3 DNA reads as TGTGCCAGCAGCTTAGAGACAGGGGACCCGGCCCATGGCTACACCTTC.

This clone was recorded only once. This chain connects TRBV7-2 to TRBJ1-4, with D possibly matching TRBD1 (5 bases). The CDR3 loop spans 14 amino acids. The germline gives CDR1 SGHTA, CDR2 FQGNSA. Trimming pared 1 base from V and 4 bases from J, leaving 7 bases between. CDR3 bases: TGTGCCAGCAGCTTAGGACAGAGTAATGAAAAACTGTTTTTT. It specifies CASSLGQSNEKLFF.

The V and J genes are TRBV29-1 and TRBJ2-1; 12 bases are shared with TRBD2. This CDR3 has 14 amino acids. Germline values: CDR1 SQVTM, CDR2 ANQGSEA. Trimming at V came to 7 bases and at J to 3 bases, leaving 4 bases not matched to a gene. DNA for the CDR3: TGCAGCGGCCGACTAGCGGGAGTCTACAATGAGCAGTTCTTC. Its translation: CSGRLAGVYNEQFF.

The chain is built from TRBV25-1 and TRBJ2-1; possibly TRBD2 for D (6 bases). Germline V CDR1 and CDR2: MGHDK, SYGVNS. CDR3 length: 11 residues. Trimming removed 8 bases at V and 9 bases at J, with 11 bases between. This CDR3 is CASRAGGEQFF. CDR3 in DNA: TGTGCCAGCCGAGCGGGTGGTGAGCAGTTCTTC.

This clone was observed once. The V gene is TRBV30, the J gene TRBJ2-7; possible D gene TRBD2, 5 bases. Trimming removed 0 bases at V and 4 bases at J, with 7 bases between. The CDR3 is 12 residues long. Germline CDR1 reads GTSNPN; CDR2 reads SVGIG (reference sequence). The CDR3 region has the DNA TGTGCCTGGAGTGTATCGGGGTACGAGCAGTACTTC. Translating gives CAWSVSGYEQYF. The whole variable domain, filled in from reference TRBV30 and TRBJ2-7, reads SQTIHQWPATLVQPVGSPLSLECTVEGTSNPNLYWYRQAAGRGLQLLFYSVGIGQISSEVPQNLSASRPQDRQFILSSKKLLLSDSGFYLCAWSVSGYEQYFGPGTRLTVT.

Concerning this clone itself: At one boundary the junction diverges from the germline segment, which might be a read error. The chain links TRBV7-9 to TRBJ2-2; 11 nucleotides align to TRBD1. The germline V gene has CDR1 SEHNR and CDR2 FQNEAQ (reference sequence). The CDR3 extends over 17 amino acids. The CDR3 DNA reads as TGTTCCAGCAGCTTAAAGGGACAGGGGGAAAGGACCGGGGAGCTGTTTTTT. This encodes CSSSLKGQGERTGELFF.

This clone was detected only once. The genes are TRBV5-1 and TRBJ1-5; 9 bases align to TRBD1. The CDR3 runs to 17 residues. CDR1 SGHRS and CDR2 YFSETQ come from the germline V gene. With 2 bases clipped from V and 1 base from J, the junction kept 7 bases outside the gene matches. The CDR3 reads CASSLNRDRVSNQPQHF. For the CDR3, the DNA is TGCGCCAGCAGCTTAAACCGGGACAGGGTAAGCAATCAGCCCCAGCATTTT.

The chain joins TRBV19 to TRBJ2-7, with 8 bases matching TRBD1. V lost 6 bases to trimming and J lost 5 bases; unmatched junction nucleotides: 12. This CDR3 has 15 amino acids. In germline, CDR1 is LNHDA, CDR2 SQIVND (reference sequence). The DNA of the CDR3 is TGTGCCAGTAGGCGAGATCCCGGGACAGGAGACGAGCAGTACTTC. This encodes CASRRDPGTGDEQYF.

The chain employs TRBV2 and TRBJ2-7, with D possibly matching TRBD1 (6 bases). This CDR3 has 16 residues. The germline V gene has CDR1 SNHLY and CDR2 FYNNEI. Trimming pared 3 bases from V and 0 bases from J, leaving 15 bases between. The CDR3 DNA reads TGTGCCAGCAGTGACCCTACAGGGTATCTCTCCTACGAGCAGTACTTC. Translating it yields CASSDPTGYLSYEQYF.

The V and J genes are TRBV6-4 and TRBJ2-1, with 9 bases aligning to TRBD1. V shed 4 bases, J shed 8 bases, and the junction held 6 bases outside the gene matches. The CDR3 runs to 14 residues. From germline, CDR1 is MRHNA and CDR2 SNTAGT. This chain's CDR3 is CASSVSDRGHEQFF. The DNA of the CDR3 is TGTGCCAGCAGTGTCTCGGACAGGGGTCATGAGCAGTTCTTC.

This sequence joins TRBV27 and TRBJ1-5; TRBD1 is a possible D gene (5 bases). Germline values: CDR1 MNHEY, CDR2 SMNVEV (reference sequence). Trimming stripped 1 base from V and 6 bases from J, with 7 bases between. The CDR3 covers 13 residues. The CDR3 DNA reads as TGTGCCAGCAGTTTATGGGGCGGTCAGCCCCAGCATTTT. Its protein is CASSLWGGQPQHF.

This clone was recorded a few times. The CDR3 is CASSPPGQGQETQYF. The CDR3 bases are TGTGCCAGCTCACCACCGGGACAGGGCCAAGAGACCCAGTACTTC. The J gene is TRBJ2-5, the V gene TRBV18, with 9 bases that match TRBD1. This CDR3 contains 15 residues. J was trimmed by 1 base and V by 0 bases; bases with no gene match: 0. Germline V gives CDR1 KGHSH, CDR2 LQKENI.